Presented here are 6 T cell receptor beta chains from one specimen sequenced in a study of shared clonotypes between healthy human individuals. The repertoire was sequenced with immunoSEQ multiplex PCR; TCRdb's copy has only in-frame clones and lacks some. The sample shows about 2.1 million clones, 90% to 95% of them seen only once. Cells designated naive CD8 were CD45RO-negative and were positively selected for CCR7, with terminally differentiated effector memory CD45RA+ cells excluded. Material for sequencing was naive CD8+ T cells from PBMCs. These receptor sequences come from a man aged 18 to 29 in good health. Some clones in this sample may be carry-over from other donors' samples.

The gene calls are TRBV4-1 and TRBJ2-7; the D gene is possibly TRBD1 (6 bases). The length of the CDR3 is 15 residues. The germline gives CDR1 MGHRA, CDR2 YSYEKL. The V end was cut by 2 bases, the J end by 0 bases, with 11 bases between. The CDR3 sequence: CASSQQQGNSYEQYF. CDR3 in DNA: TGCGCCAGCAGCCAACAACAGGGTAACTCCTACGAGCAGTACTTC.

J is TRBJ2-2 and V is TRBV6-5, with D perhaps matching TRBD1 (5 bases). In germline, CDR1 is MNHEY, CDR2 SVGAGI. The CDR3 is 14 residues long. V lost 2 bases to trimming and J lost 6 bases, with 10 bases between them. In nucleotides, the CDR3 is TGTGCCAGCAGTTACGGACACGGAGCCGGGGAGCTGTTTTTT. Its protein product is CASSYGHGAGELFF.

The chain couples TRBV25-1 to TRBJ2-7; tentative D call: TRBD1 (5 bases). CDR1 and CDR2 from the germline V gene are MGHDK and SYGVNS. The CDR3 totals 13 residues. With 9 bases removed from V and 7 bases from J, the gap between germline ends came to 19 bases. The CDR3 region is CARMGRSLEEQYF. CDR3 in DNA: TGTGCCAGGATGGGGCGGAGCCTAGAAGAGCAGTACTTC.

The chain employs TRBV10-3 and TRBJ2-1, with a weak D call TRBD1 (6 bases). V was shortened by 4 bases and J by 5 bases, with 18 bases between the two germline ends. The germline V gene encodes CDR1 ENHRY and CDR2 SYGVKD. The CDR3 has 16 residues. CDR3 sequence: CAISANLQGIDNEQFF. Here the CDR3 DNA reads TGTGCCATCAGTGCAAACCTCCAGGGGATTGACAATGAGCAGTTCTTC.

The chain couples TRBV7-9 to TRBJ1-1, with a possible D match to TRBD1 (5 bases). Trimming removed 5 bases from V and 5 bases from J, with 24 bases in between. The CDR3 has 17 residues. The germline gives CDR1 SEHNR, CDR2 FQNEAQ (reference sequence). The DNA for the CDR3 is TGTGCCAGCAGCCCGACCTTGGGGGTTCGTGTGATTACTGAAGCTTTCTTT. Translated: CASSPTLGVRVITEAFF.

The chain recombines TRBV28 with TRBJ2-4; 14 nucleotides agree with TRBD2. Germline V CDR1 and CDR2: MDHEN, SYDVKM. The CDR3 contains 17 residues. With V trimmed by 2 bases and J by 6 bases, 6 bases remained unmatched. CDR3 coding DNA: TGTGCCAGCAGTTTAGGACTAGCGGGAGGATTTGGAAACATTCAGTACTTC. Encoded protein: CASSLGLAGGFGNIQYF. Together with reference TRBV28 and TRBJ2-4, the CDR3 gives the full variable domain: DVKVTQSSRYLVKRTGEKVFLECVQDMDHENMFWYRQDPGLGLRLIYFSYDVKMKEKGDIPEGYSVSREKKERFSLILESASTNQTSMYLCASSLGLAGGFGNIQYFGAGTRLSVL.